These 10 T cell receptor beta chains were all obtained from the same sample, sequenced in a study of beta chain features in type 1 diabetes. Every bit of the isolated RNA underwent reverse transcription, so sequencing read expressed TCRB transcripts. Clones were read by immunoSEQ multiplex PCR, and TCRdb kept only the in-frame ones, dropping some. This table holds under 450,000 clones, around 13% found once. Input material: naive CD4+ T cells from blood. The receptors derive from a man between 25 and 39 years old in good health.

This clone was counted between two and nine times. The chain is built from TRBV9 and TRBJ2-5; D might be TRBD2 (6 bases). The germline V and J ends were trimmed by 0 bases and 5 bases, with 8 bases remaining between them. Germline lookup yields CDR1 SGDLS and CDR2 YYNGEE. The CDR3 totals 13 residues. The CDR3 DNA reads as TGTGCCAGCAGCGTAGGACTAGAGGAGACCCAGTACTTC. It specifies CASSVGLEETQYF.

The table lists this clone with a few counts. The chain recombines TRBV6-6 with TRBJ2-1; D is ambiguous. The V end lost 6 bases, the J end lost 8 bases, and 14 bases lay between the germline ends. The CDR3 extends over 13 amino acids. Germline V CDR1 and CDR2: MNHNY, SVGAGI (reference sequence). CDR3 DNA sequence: TGTGCCAGCAGGGGGTCCCTTGGACATGAGCAGTTCTTC. Translated, it gives CASRGSLGHEQFF.

This clone was observed a handful of times. This sequence joins TRBV5-6 and TRBJ2-7, with 11 bases identical to TRBD2. Germline CDR1 SGHDT, CDR2 YYEEEE. The junction had 3 bases not matched to a gene; V was cut back by 4 bases and J by 0 bases. This CDR3 region has 15 residues. The CDR3 DNA is TGTGCCAGCAGCGGTAGCGGGAGGGTCTCCTACGAGCAGTACGTC. It specifies CASSGSGRVSYEQYV.

This clone was recorded a few times. CDR3 bases: TGTGCCAGCAGTTCCACTAGCGGAGATACGCAGTATTTT. Its protein product is CASSSTSGDTQYF. The chain uses TRBV7-2 and TRBJ2-3, with 8 bases matching TRBD2. Trimming took 6 bases from V and 5 from J; bases not matched to a gene: 4. Germline V gene sequence: CDR1 SGHTA, CDR2 FQGNSA. CDR3 length: 13 amino acids.

V is TRBV5-1 and J is TRBJ2-1; D gene ambiguous. The CDR3 is 13 amino acids. The V gene lost 4 bases and the J gene lost 8 bases, with 13 bases spanning the gap. Germline V gives CDR1 SGHRS, CDR2 YFSETQ. The DNA of the CDR3 is TGCGCCAGCAGCCCGCTTAGCCTGGATGAGCAGTTCTTC. Amino acid sequence: CASSPLSLDEQFF.

The chain has TRBV30 and TRBJ2-2, with TRBD2 matching over 11 bases. Losses at the gene ends were 2 bases for V and 6 bases for J; bases not matched to a gene: 5. This CDR3 comprises 15 residues. Germline V gene sequence: CDR1 GTSNPN, CDR2 SVGIG (reference sequence). This CDR3 reads CAWSLIAGGPGELFF. CDR3 nucleotide sequence: TGTGCCTGGAGTCTAATAGCGGGAGGGCCCGGGGAGCTGTTTTTT.

The CDR3 nucleotides read TGCGCCAGCAGTCAACCCTTTCAACAGGGAAGAGAGCCGAATGGCTACACCTTC. Its protein product is CASSQPFQQGREPNGYTF. The rearrangement links TRBV23-1 to TRBJ1-2; TRBD1 is a possible D gene (6 bases). TRBV23-1 is recorded as an ORF, its role being uncertain. V was clipped by 2 bases and J by 6 bases, with 25 bases between them. The CDR3 is 18 residues long.

This clone was recorded a few times. This chain connects TRBV7-9 to TRBJ2-7, with unresolved D. The CDR3 loop spans 12 amino acids. Per germline, CDR1 SEHNR and CDR2 FQNEAQ (reference sequence). Trimming shortened V by 2 bases and J by 4 bases, and 6 bases separated the two germline ends. The CDR3 loop reads CASSLSLYEQYF. CDR3 sequence (DNA): TGTGCCAGCAGCTTATCCCTTTACGAGCAGTACTTC.

V and J are TRBV7-9 and TRBJ2-7; D may match TRBD1 or TRBD2 (5 bases each). V lost 5 bases, J lost 7 bases, and 24 bases lay in between. The germline V gene encodes CDR1 SEHNR and CDR2 FQNEAQ (reference sequence). The CDR3 length is 16 residues. The CDR3 spells CASSPSGWQGKGEQYF. CDR3 sequence (DNA): TGTGCCAGCAGCCCCTCGGGGTGGCAGGGAAAGGGAGAGCAGTACTTC.

A few counts support this clone. The chain joins TRBV7-2 to TRBJ1-5; D is perhaps TRBD1 (6 bases). The CDR3 contains 15 residues. Per the germline V gene, CDR1 is SGHTA and CDR2 is FQGNSA. The V end lost 5 bases, the J end lost 0 bases, and 11 bases lay between the germline ends. The CDR3 here is CASSMDSYSNQPQHF. Here the CDR3 DNA reads TGTGCCAGCAGCATGGACAGTTATAGCAATCAGCCCCAGCATTTT.